The 7 T cell receptor beta chains in this list originate from one sample, sequenced in a study of blood T cell repertoires in COVID-19. Method: immunoSEQ multiplex PCR; TCRdb's copy keeps in-frame clones and lacks some. The table includes about 150,000 clones, around 89% detected once. Sequenced material: peripheral blood. Receptors were obtained from a woman in her thirties or forties with acute or convalescent COVID-19.

V and J are TRBV3-1 (or the pseudogene TRBV3-2) and TRBJ1-2; D ambiguous. The V and J ends lost 4 bases and 4 bases respectively, with 7 bases between them. This CDR3 comprises 12 residues. The germline CDR1 and CDR2 sequences are LGHDT and YNNKEL (reference sequence). CDR3 sequence: CASSRDIYGYTF. The CDR3 bases are TGTGCCAGCAGCCGCGACATCTATGGCTACACCTTC.

The rearrangement links TRBV2 to TRBJ2-6, with D possibly TRBD1 on 5 matching bases. Germline V lookup: CDR1 SNHLY, CDR2 FYNNEI. The CDR3 sequence is 17 residues long. The V end was cut by 4 bases, the J end by 0 bases, with 13 bases between. The chain's CDR3 is CASSALQVYSGANVLTF. CDR3 sequence (DNA): TGTGCCAGCAGTGCCCTACAGGTTTACTCTGGGGCCAACGTCCTGACTTTC.

The sample holds a few counts of this clone. The chain couples TRBV18 to TRBJ2-1; 7 nucleotides line up with TRBD2. Unmatched junction bases numbered 9, after V lost 5 bases and J lost 5 bases. This CDR3 has 15 amino acids. Germline values: CDR1 KGHSH, CDR2 LQKENI. CDR3 DNA sequence: TGTGCCAGCTCAGGGGACTATGACCCAAACAATGAGCAGTTCTTC. It codes for CASSGDYDPNNEQFF.

DNA of the CDR3: TGTGCCAGCAGTCCTGACAGTATTGCTGAGCAGTTCTTC. Protein: CASSPDSIAEQFF. V is TRBV28 and J is TRBJ2-1; maybe TRBD1 (5 bases). The germline V and J ends were trimmed by 5 bases and 9 bases, with 14 bases remaining between them. Germline V gives CDR1 MDHEN, CDR2 SYDVKM. This CDR3 has 13 amino acids.

The gene calls are TRBV6-1 and TRBJ1-5; TRBD1 aligns across 7 bases. The CDR3 is made up of 19 amino acids. Per the germline V gene, CDR1 is MNHNS and CDR2 is SASEGT. Losses at the gene ends were 2 bases for V and 0 bases for J; bases not matched to a gene: 13. CDR3 protein: CASSEPGQSLSYSNQPQHF. CDR3 coding DNA: TGTGCCAGCAGTGAACCGGGACAGAGTCTATCCTATAGCAATCAGCCCCAGCATTTT.

This chain connects TRBV2 to TRBJ2-6, with TRBD1 identical over 7 bases. CDR3 size: 16 residues. V was pared by 6 bases and J by 0 bases, with 5 bases of the junction left unmatched. In germline, CDR1 is SNHLY, CDR2 FYNNEI. The CDR3 DNA is TGTGCCAGCAGCGGGACAGTAGACTCTGGGGCCAACGTCCTGACTTTC. As protein: CASSGTVDSGANVLTF.

This chain connects TRBV2 to TRBJ2-2; a possible D gene is TRBD2 (6 bases). Germline V gene data show CDR1 as SNHLY and CDR2 as FYNNEI. The germline V and J ends were trimmed by 1 base and 4 bases, with 13 bases remaining between them. This CDR3 has 16 residues. DNA of the CDR3: TGTGCCAGCAGTGAAGGGGCGGGACGGATCACCGGGGAGCTGTTTTTT. Encoded protein: CASSEGAGRITGELFF.